This T cell receptor beta chain was documented in a study of blood T cell repertoires in COVID-19. This clone appeared a single time. Libraries were prepared by immunoSEQ multiplex PCR; TCRdb keeps only in-frame clonotypes and omits some of them. The profile shows some 250,000 clones, approximately 86% of them singletons. J was trimmed by 7 bases and V by 2 bases; bases with no gene match: 9. The CDR3 is 15 amino acids. The germline V gene encodes CDR1 SQVTM and CDR2 ANQGSEA. The sequence was collected from a young man with active or convalescent COVID-19. The J gene is TRBJ1-2, the V gene TRBV29-1, with 11 positions matching TRBD1. Sample: peripheral blood. The CDR3 loop is CSVESRPGQGGGYTF. The CDR3 region has the DNA TGCAGCGTTGAAAGCCGACCGGGACAGGGGGGTGGCTACACCTTC.